The rows below give T cell receptor beta chains drawn from one sample of a study of PD-L1 blockade in urothelial cancer. Method: immunoSEQ multiplex PCR; TCRdb's copy keeps in-frame clones and lacks some. The sample yields tens of thousands of clones, approximately 81% seen once. Source: PBMCs, taken around atezolizumab (anti-PD-L1) treatment. The source is a man in his sixties or seventies with urothelial cancer. The conserved cysteine and the conserved F or W are not part of the CDR3 here. A row's size may be missing; if present it is once, few, many or a size class.

CDR3aa,v_gene,abundance,j_gene
ASSGRTPRGEKLF,TRBV2,.,TRBJ1-4
ASSRTGRSDYEQF,TRBV5-5,.,TRBJ2-1
ASSPTGTSYYEQY,TRBV4-1,.,TRBJ2-7
AISELREGGQY,TRBV10-3,.,TRBJ2-7
SAIRETQY,TRBV20-1,.,TRBJ2-5
ASSSSGDGYT,TRBV7-2,.,TRBJ1-2
ASRQGTDYNEQF,TRBV19,.,TRBJ2-1
ASSLGGLAGADTQY,TRBV7-2,.,TRBJ2-3
ASSSWASGYEQY,TRBV27,.,TRBJ2-7
ASSSTWVLAKKETQY,TRBV7-6,.,TRBJ2-5
ATSTTEFQETQY,TRBV15,.,TRBJ2-5
ASMGRSHNEQF,TRBV10-2,.,TRBJ2-1
ASSEGRVQPQH,TRBV6-1,.,TRBJ1-5
ASSRGGGSNQPQH,TRBV11-2,.,TRBJ1-5
SVVVAGVGSYEQY,TRBV29-1,.,TRBJ2-7
ASGLGQQETQY,TRBV28,.,TRBJ2-5
ASSVRQGPMSKNIQY,TRBV6-1,.,TRBJ2-4
ASSLESGSVNEQF,TRBV7-2,.,TRBJ2-1
AWSVLGRANTEAF,TRBV30,.,TRBJ1-1
ASSLGGRTRADTQY,TRBV13,.,TRBJ2-3
SVVTGTVSSAGELF,TRBV29-1,.,TRBJ2-2
AVGAETQY,TRBV27,.,TRBJ2-5
ASSRSGAREQF,TRBV4-2,.,TRBJ2-1
ASSLIPRTARSYNEQF,TRBV7-3,once,TRBJ2-1
ASSRADEQF,TRBV18,.,TRBJ2-1
ASRLDYTDTQY,TRBV12-2,.,TRBJ2-3
ASSNGAGLFGELF,TRBV19,.,TRBJ2-2